Below are 23 T cell receptor beta chains sequenced from a single sample in a study of T cell changes during pregnancy in multiple sclerosis. Data came from immunoSEQ multiplex PCR; TCRdb stores just in-frame clones and leaves some out. The table records under 50,000 clones, around 95% of them present only once. The sequences come from CD8+ T cells from peripheral blood mononuclear cells, collected in the first trimester of pregnancy. All receptors derive from a female donor with multiple sclerosis, enrolled in a pregnancy study.

The rearrangement links TRBV4-2 to TRBJ2-7; no definite D call. Trimming removed 1 base at V and 2 bases at J, with 6 bases between. Germline V gene sequence: CDR1 LGHNA, CDR2 YNFKEQ. The CDR3 totals 13 residues. CDR3: CASSQGSAYEQYF. The CDR3 region has the DNA TGTGCCAGCAGCCAAGGGTCAGCCTACGAGCAGTACTTC.

The V gene is TRBV13, the J gene TRBJ1-1; tentative D call: TRBD1 (5 bases). V lost 5 bases and J lost 0, with 13 bases in between. CDR3 length: 15 residues. CDR1 is PRHDT, CDR2 FYEKMQ, per germline (reference sequence). The CDR3 spells CASSTGVLMNTEAFF. The CDR3 coding sequence is TGTGCCAGCAGCACAGGAGTTCTAATGAACACTGAAGCTTTCTTT. The whole variable domain, filled in from reference TRBV13 and TRBJ1-1, reads AAGVIQSPRHLIKEKRETATLKCYPIPRHDTVYWYQQGPGQDPQFLISFYEKMQSDKGSIPDRFSAQQFSDYHSELNMSSLELGDSALYFCASSTGVLMNTEAFFGQGTRLTVV.

This clone was seen once. V and J are TRBV5-1 and TRBJ1-1; D not certain. CDR1 and CDR2 from the germline V gene are SGHRS and YFSETQ. The CDR3 consists of 12 residues. The ends were cut back, 4 bases at V and 8 bases at J, with 12 bases in the middle. As DNA, the CDR3 is TGCGCCAGCAGCGACGGGGTAAAAGAAGCTTTCTTT. This sequence encodes CASSDGVKEAFF.

J is TRBJ2-1 and V is TRBV4-3; D might be TRBD2 (5 bases). This CDR3 comprises 13 residues. V was shortened by 8 bases and J by 2 bases, with 10 bases between the two germline ends. The germline V gene encodes CDR1 LGHNA and CDR2 YSLEER. The CDR3 nucleotides read TGCGCCAGCTCGTATAGCGCCTACAATGAGCAGTTCTTC. It encodes CASSYSAYNEQFF.

The chain carries TRBV27 and TRBJ2-1, with 13 bases lining up with TRBD2. Germline CDR1 reads MNHEY; CDR2 reads SMNVEV (reference sequence). The CDR3 contains 16 residues. Germline trimming cut 2 bases from V and 10 bases from J; bases unmatched to any gene: 8. This chain's CDR3 is CASSLPGLAGVKEQFF. CDR3 DNA sequence: TGTGCCAGCAGTTTACCTGGACTAGCGGGAGTTAAGGAGCAGTTCTTC.

The chain couples TRBV9 to TRBJ2-7; TRBD2 agrees at 8 bases. V was pared by 1 base and J by 3 bases, with 6 bases of the junction left unmatched. This CDR3 has 15 residues. CDR1 and CDR2 (germline): SGDLS, YYNGEE. This CDR3 is CASSVSSGRGYEQYF. CDR3 DNA sequence: TGTGCCAGCAGCGTATCAAGCGGGAGAGGCTACGAGCAGTACTTC.

In its sample, this clone was seen once. The gene calls are TRBV29-1 and TRBJ1-2; 10 bases are shared with TRBD1. V was clipped by 4 bases and J by 3 bases; unmatched bases: 2. Germline V gives CDR1 SQVTM, CDR2 ANQGSEA. This CDR3 region has 13 residues. The CDR3 region is CSVVGTGDYGYTF. CDR3 coding DNA: TGCAGCGTTGTGGGGACAGGGGACTATGGCTACACCTTC.

This chain joins TRBV6-6 and TRBJ2-3; D unclear. The V and J ends lost 0 bases and 10 bases respectively, with 8 bases between them. The CDR3 loop spans 12 amino acids. Germline V gene sequence: CDR1 MNHNY, CDR2 SVGAGI (reference sequence). CDR3 bases: TGTGCCAGCAGTTACTCTGAGGATGCGCAGTATTTT. This encodes CASSYSEDAQYF.

The chain links TRBV10-3 to TRBJ2-2; 14 positions match TRBD2. From germline, CDR1 is ENHRY and CDR2 SYGVKD. The CDR3 loop spans 16 amino acids. J lost 5 bases, V lost 8 bases, and 7 bases had no gene match. CDR3 sequence reads: CAIPGTSGSPTGELFF. The CDR3 nucleotides read TGTGCCATCCCGGGGACTAGCGGGAGTCCTACCGGGGAGCTGTTTTTT.

This clone has a single count. The chain joins TRBV6-1 to TRBJ2-2; TRBD2 might be the D (5 bases). The V end lost 5 bases, the J end lost 7 bases, and 14 bases lay between the germline ends. The CDR3 is 14 amino acids. CDR1 and CDR2 (germline): MNHNS, SASEGT. The CDR3 DNA reads TGTGCCAGCAGTAGGTGGGAGCAAAGCGGGGAGCTGTTTTTT. Translating it yields CASSRWEQSGELFF.

The chain couples TRBV13 to TRBJ1-4; 11 bases fit TRBD1. The CDR3 is 14 amino acids. Trimming removed 4 bases from V and 10 bases from J; junction bases left unmatched: 5. Per germline, CDR1 PRHDT and CDR2 FYEKMQ (reference sequence). The CDR3 nucleotides read TGTGCCAGCAGCTCCGGGACAGGGGGAGGAAAACTGTTTTTT. Translation gives CASSSGTGGGKLFF. The variable domain in full, with the rest retrieved from reference TRBV13 and TRBJ1-4, is AAGVIQSPRHLIKEKRETATLKCYPIPRHDTVYWYQQGPGQDPQFLISFYEKMQSDKGSIPDRFSAQQFSDYHSELNMSSLELGDSALYFCASSSGTGGGKLFFGSGTQLSVL.

The chain uses TRBV7-9 and TRBJ1-4, with D unresolved. V was cut by 1 base and J by 7 bases, with 4 bases left in between. From germline, CDR1 is SEHNR and CDR2 FQNEAQ (reference sequence). The CDR3 runs to 12 residues. CDR3 loop: CASSLDSEKLFF. The CDR3 nucleotides are TGTGCCAGCAGCTTAGACTCTGAAAAACTGTTTTTT.

J is TRBJ1-2 and V is TRBV6-1; no reliable D call. This CDR3 is built from 13 residues. The germline V gene encodes CDR1 MNHNS and CDR2 SASEGT. V lost 2 bases and J lost 6, with 10 bases in between. CDR3: CASSERETDGYTF. The CDR3 DNA reads as TGTGCCAGCAGTGAACGGGAAACGGATGGCTACACCTTC.

V usage is TRBV11-2 and J usage is TRBJ2-1; the D gene is possibly TRBD2 (5 bases). Trimming stripped 1 base from V and 3 bases from J, with 19 bases between. The length of the CDR3 is 18 residues. Germline CDR1 is SGHAT and CDR2 is FQNNGV. The CDR3 nucleotides read TGTGCCAGCAGCTTAGGAGACCCAGTGGAACTAGTCTACAATGAGCAGTTCTTC. The encoded protein is CASSLGDPVELVYNEQFF.

V usage is TRBV14 and J usage is TRBJ2-3; 7 nucleotides line up with TRBD1. Looked up from germline, CDR1 is SGHDN and CDR2 is FVKESK. The CDR3 extends over 15 amino acids. The V and J ends lost 4 bases and 5 bases, in that order; junction bases with no gene match: 9. The CDR3 DNA is TGTGCCAGCAGCCCAGGGGGTTTTGGCTTAGATACGCAGTATTTT. Translated, it gives CASSPGGFGLDTQYF.

This clone has just one count. The chain combines TRBV11-1 with TRBJ2-3; 7 nucleotides line up with TRBD2. With 5 bases clipped from V and 4 bases from J, the junction kept 9 bases outside the gene matches. In germline, CDR1 is SGHAT, CDR2 FQDESV (reference sequence). The CDR3 loop spans 15 amino acids. In DNA, the CDR3 is TGTGCCAGCAGCCCGTGGCGGGAGTTGGCAGATACGCAGTATTTT. This encodes CASSPWRELADTQYF.

This chain links TRBV27 with TRBJ2-7; the D is unclear. CDR1 is MNHEY, CDR2 SMNVEV, per germline (reference sequence). CDR3 size: 16 residues. V was trimmed by 4 bases and J by 3 bases, leaving 19 bases between them. CDR3 region: CASSWAAPVKSYEQYF. The CDR3 bases are TGTGCCAGCAGTTGGGCAGCCCCCGTAAAGAGCTACGAGCAGTACTTC.

This chain uses TRBV7-9 with TRBJ1-3; 7 positions match TRBD1. Germline CDR1 SEHNR, CDR2 FQNEAQ (reference sequence). The CDR3 spans 16 residues. The V gene end was trimmed by 5 bases and the J gene end by 0 bases; junction bases not matched to a gene: 7. The CDR3 coding sequence is TGTGCCAGCAGCCCCCCGGACAGGTTCTCTGGAAACACCATATATTTT. Translation gives CASSPPDRFSGNTIYF.

The chain recombines TRBV15 with TRBJ2-1, with D unresolved. The CDR3 has 16 amino acids. Germline V gives CDR1 LNHNV, CDR2 YYDKDF (reference sequence). V was cut by 0 bases and J by 0 bases, with 9 bases left in between. DNA of the CDR3: TGTGCCACCAGCAGAGATCTAAAAAGCTCCTACAATGAGCAGTTCTTC. Amino acid sequence: CATSRDLKSSYNEQFF. Combining the CDR3 with reference TRBV15 and TRBJ2-1 gives the whole variable domain DAMVIQNPRYQVTQFGKPVTLSCSQTLNHNVMYWYQQKSSQAPKLLFHYYDKDFNNEADTPDNFQSRRPNTSFCFLDIRSPGLGDTAMYLCATSRDLKSSYNEQFFGPGTRLTVL.

The V and J genes are TRBV5-1 and TRBJ2-1; D is uncertain. This CDR3 spans 11 amino acids. From germline, CDR1 is SGHRS and CDR2 YFSETQ. V was shortened by 5 bases and J by 7 bases, with 7 bases between the two germline ends. The CDR3 region is CASSMSNEQFF. CDR3 bases: TGCGCCAGCAGTATGAGTAATGAGCAGTTCTTC.

J is TRBJ2-2 and V is TRBV27; 9 nucleotides line up with TRBD2. This CDR3 has 17 amino acids. Germline loops: CDR1 MNHEY, CDR2 SMNVEV (reference sequence). V was pared by 6 bases and J by 4 bases, with 12 bases of the junction left unmatched. The CDR3 coding sequence is TGTGCCAGCAGCACTACCTTGGCGGGAGGGGGCACCGGGGAGCTGTTTTTT. Protein product: CASSTTLAGGGTGELFF.

The genes are TRBV5-1 and TRBJ2-3; 7 bases map to TRBD1. Per germline, CDR1 SGHRS and CDR2 YFSETQ. This CDR3 contains 15 residues. V was clipped by 4 bases and J by 1 base; unmatched bases: 6. CDR3 DNA: TGCGCCAGCAGCATAAGGACAGGAGGCACAGATACGCAGTATTTT. This translates into CASSIRTGGTDTQYF.

This clone appeared once. The chain recombines TRBV27 with TRBJ2-1; D gene uncertain. Germline assignment: CDR1 MNHEY and CDR2 SMNVEV (reference sequence). The CDR3 consists of 14 residues. Trimming shortened V by 5 bases and J by 7 bases, and 15 bases separated the two germline ends. The CDR3 here is CASSPPGLLNEQFF. The CDR3 DNA is TGTGCCAGCAGTCCCCCGGGTCTCTTGAATGAGCAGTTCTTC.